The clone carrying this T cell receptor (beta chain) was observed a few times. The antigen remains unidentified. There were TCR beta CDR3 regions amplified from RNA transcripts. In the first-round RT-PCR of the TCR CDR3, the HTBI primer set was used. Each CDR3 protein gets one entry after TCRdb re-called the multiplex PCR reads with MiXCR. The sample contains around 690,000 distinct CDR3 sequences, roughly 17% of which appear only once. These data belong to a study of T cells in Graves' hyperthyroidism and ophthalmopathy. Findings of the study overall: The model predicted ophthalmopathy a median roughly 6.3 months before onset. Most clonotypes expanded in thyroid above 0.001 were likewise present in blood.

Between the trimmed V and J ends, which lost 0 bases and 0 bases, there was a span of 9 bases. Looked up from germline, CDR1 is DFQATT and CDR2 is SNEGSKA (reference sequence). This CDR3 spans 15 amino acids. Patients were excluded for uncontrolled infection, other autoimmune disease, pregnancy or lactation. This TCR was sampled from a middle-aged man with Graves' hyperthyroidism. The sample was blood. This sequence joins TRBV20-1 and TRBJ2-1; possibly TRBD1 for D (6 bases). The CDR3 nucleotides read TGCAGTGCTAGAGATACAGGGATCTCCTACAATGAGCAGTTCTTC. Translation: CSARDTGISYNEQFF.